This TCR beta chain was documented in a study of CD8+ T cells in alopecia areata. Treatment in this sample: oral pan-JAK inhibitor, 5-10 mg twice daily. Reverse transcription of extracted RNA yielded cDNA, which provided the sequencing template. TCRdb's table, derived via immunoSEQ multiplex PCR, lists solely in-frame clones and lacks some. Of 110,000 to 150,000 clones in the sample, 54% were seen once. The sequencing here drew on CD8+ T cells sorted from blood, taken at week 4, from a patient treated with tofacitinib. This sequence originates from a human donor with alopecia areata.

CDR3 sequence: CASSLVGPEAFF. The CDR3, as DNA: TGTGCCAGCAGCTTAGTAGGCCCTGAAGCTTTCTTT. The chain is built from TRBV11-2 and TRBJ1-1; D unclear. The CDR3 totals 12 residues. V lost 1 base and J 6 bases, leaving 6 bases between the germline ends. Germline V gene lookup returns CDR1 SGHAT and CDR2 FQNNGV.